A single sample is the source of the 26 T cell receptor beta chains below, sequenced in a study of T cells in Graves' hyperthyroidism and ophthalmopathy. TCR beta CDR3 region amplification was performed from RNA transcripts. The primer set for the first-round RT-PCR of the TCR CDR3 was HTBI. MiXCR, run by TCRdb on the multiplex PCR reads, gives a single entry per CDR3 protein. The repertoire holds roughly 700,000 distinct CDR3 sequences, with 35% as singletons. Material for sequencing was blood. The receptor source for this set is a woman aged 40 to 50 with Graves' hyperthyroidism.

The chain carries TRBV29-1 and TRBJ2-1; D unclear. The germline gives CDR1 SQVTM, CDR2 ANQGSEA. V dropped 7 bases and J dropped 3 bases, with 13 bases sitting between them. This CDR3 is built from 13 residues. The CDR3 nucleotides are TGCAGCGAGAAGAGGAATAGCTACAATGAGCAGTTCTTC. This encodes CSEKRNSYNEQFF.

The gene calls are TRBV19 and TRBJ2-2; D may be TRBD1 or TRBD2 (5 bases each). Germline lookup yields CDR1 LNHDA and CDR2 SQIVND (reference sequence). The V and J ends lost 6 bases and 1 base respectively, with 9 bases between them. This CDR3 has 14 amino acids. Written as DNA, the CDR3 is TGTGCCAGTAGAGAGGGGCTGAACACCGGGGAGCTGTTTTTT. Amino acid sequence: CASREGLNTGELFF.

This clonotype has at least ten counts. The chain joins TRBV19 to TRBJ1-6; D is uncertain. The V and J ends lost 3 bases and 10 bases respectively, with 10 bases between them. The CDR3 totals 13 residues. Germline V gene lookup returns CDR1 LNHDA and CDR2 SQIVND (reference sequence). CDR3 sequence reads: CASSITDGSPLHF. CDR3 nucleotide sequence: TGTGCCAGTAGTATTACGGACGGGTCACCCCTCCACTTT.

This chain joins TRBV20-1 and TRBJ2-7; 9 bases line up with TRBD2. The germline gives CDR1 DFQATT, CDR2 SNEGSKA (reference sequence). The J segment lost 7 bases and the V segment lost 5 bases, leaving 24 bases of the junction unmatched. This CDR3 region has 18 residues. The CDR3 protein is CSAGAREGLRPGGYEQYF. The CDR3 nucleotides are TGCAGTGCTGGGGCGCGGGAGGGCCTACGCCCGGGTGGGTATGAGCAGTACTTC.

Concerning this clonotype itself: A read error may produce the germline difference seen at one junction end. CDR3 sequence (DNA): TGTGCCAGCAGCTTAGTCGGGCAGGGCATTTCACCCCTCCACTTT. This codes for CASSLVGQGISPLHF. The rearrangement links TRBV5-1 to TRBJ1-6, with D possibly being TRBD1 (5 bases). CDR3 length equals 15 residues. Germline lookup yields CDR1 SGHRS and CDR2 YFSETQ.

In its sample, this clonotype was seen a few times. The CDR3 here is CASSQDLAGGAGTQYF. The CDR3 nucleotides are TGTGCCAGCAGTCAGGATCTAGCGGGAGGGGCTGGGACCCAGTACTTC. The chain has TRBV6-5 and TRBJ2-5; 12 positions agree with TRBD2. V dropped 5 bases and J dropped 7; count of bases not matched to a gene: 11. Germline assignment: CDR1 MNHEY and CDR2 SVGAGI. CDR3 length equals 16 residues.

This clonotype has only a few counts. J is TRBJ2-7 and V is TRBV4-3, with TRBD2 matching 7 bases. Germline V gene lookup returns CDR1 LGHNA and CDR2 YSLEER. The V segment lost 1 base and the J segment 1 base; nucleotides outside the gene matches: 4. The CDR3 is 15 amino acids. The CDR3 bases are TGCGCCAGCAGCCAAGTCAGAGCGGGATCCTACGAGCAGTACTTC. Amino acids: CASSQVRAGSYEQYF.

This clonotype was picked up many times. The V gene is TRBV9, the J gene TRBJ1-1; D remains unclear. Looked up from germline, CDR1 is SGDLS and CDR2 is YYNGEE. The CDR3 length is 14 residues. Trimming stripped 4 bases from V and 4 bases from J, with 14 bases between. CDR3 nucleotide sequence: TGTGCCAGCAGCCTAAATTGGGAGACCACTGAAGCTTTCTTT. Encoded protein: CASSLNWETTEAFF.

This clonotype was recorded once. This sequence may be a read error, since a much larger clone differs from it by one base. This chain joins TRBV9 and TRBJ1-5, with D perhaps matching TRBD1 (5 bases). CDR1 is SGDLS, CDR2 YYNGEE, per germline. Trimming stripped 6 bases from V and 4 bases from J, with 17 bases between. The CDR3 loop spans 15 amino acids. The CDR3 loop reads CASNARDSLNQPQHF. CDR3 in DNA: TGTGCCAGCAACGCCCGCGACAGTTTAAATCAGCCCCAGCATTTT.

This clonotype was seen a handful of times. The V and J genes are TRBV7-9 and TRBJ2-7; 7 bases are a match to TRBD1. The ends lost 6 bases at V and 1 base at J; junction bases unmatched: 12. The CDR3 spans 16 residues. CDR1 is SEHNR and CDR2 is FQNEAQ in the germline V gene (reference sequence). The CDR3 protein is CASSPRQGPKSYEQYF. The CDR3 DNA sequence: TGTGCCAGCAGTCCAAGACAGGGCCCAAAATCCTACGAGCAGTACTTC.

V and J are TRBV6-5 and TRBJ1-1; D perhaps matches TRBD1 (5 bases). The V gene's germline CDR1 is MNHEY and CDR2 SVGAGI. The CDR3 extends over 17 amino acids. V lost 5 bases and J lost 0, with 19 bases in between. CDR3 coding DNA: TGTGCCAGCAGTCGATACCCAGGGATAAGGATGAACACTGAAGCTTTCTTT. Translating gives CASSRYPGIRMNTEAFF.

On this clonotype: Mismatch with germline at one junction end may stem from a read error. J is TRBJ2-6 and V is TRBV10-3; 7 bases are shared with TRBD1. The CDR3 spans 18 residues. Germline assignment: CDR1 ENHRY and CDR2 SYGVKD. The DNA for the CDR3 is TGTGCCAGCAGTACATCGACAGGGTCACCAACTGGGGCCAACGTCCTGACTTTC. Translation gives CASSTSTGSPTGANVLTF.

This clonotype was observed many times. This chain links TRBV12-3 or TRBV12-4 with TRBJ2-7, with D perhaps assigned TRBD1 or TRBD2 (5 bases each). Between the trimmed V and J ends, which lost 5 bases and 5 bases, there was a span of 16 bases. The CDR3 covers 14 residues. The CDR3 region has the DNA TGTGCCAGCAGTCAACAGGACTCCGAGCACGAGCAGTACTTC. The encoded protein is CASSQQDSEHEQYF.

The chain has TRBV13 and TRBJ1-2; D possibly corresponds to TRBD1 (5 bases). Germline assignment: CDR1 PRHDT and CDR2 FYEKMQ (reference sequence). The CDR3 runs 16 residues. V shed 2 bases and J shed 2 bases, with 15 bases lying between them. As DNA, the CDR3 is TGTGCCAGCAGCTTACAGGGAGATTATATAAACTATGGCTACACCTTC. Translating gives CASSLQGDYINYGYTF.

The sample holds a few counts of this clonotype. CDR3 amino acids: CASSPKGGDQPQHF. CDR3 sequence (DNA): TGCGCCAGCAGCCCGAAGGGCGGGGATCAGCCCCAGCATTTT. This chain connects TRBV5-1 to TRBJ1-5; no definite D call. Germline CDR1 and CDR2: SGHRS and YFSETQ. This CDR3 has 14 residues. The germline V and J ends were trimmed by 4 bases and 5 bases, with 13 bases remaining between them.

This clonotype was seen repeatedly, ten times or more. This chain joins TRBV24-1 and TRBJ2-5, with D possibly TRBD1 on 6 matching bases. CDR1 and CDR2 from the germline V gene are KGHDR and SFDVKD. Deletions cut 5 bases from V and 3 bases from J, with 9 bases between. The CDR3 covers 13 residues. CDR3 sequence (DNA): TGTGCCACCAGTGGAGGGGGAGAAGAGACCCAGTACTTC. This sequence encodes CATSGGGEETQYF.

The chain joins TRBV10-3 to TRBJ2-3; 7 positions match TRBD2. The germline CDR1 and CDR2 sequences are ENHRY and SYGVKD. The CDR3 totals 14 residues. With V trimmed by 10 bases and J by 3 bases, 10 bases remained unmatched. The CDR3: CATGLGRTTDTQYF. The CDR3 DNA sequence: TGTGCCACGGGACTCGGGAGGACTACAGATACGCAGTATTTT.

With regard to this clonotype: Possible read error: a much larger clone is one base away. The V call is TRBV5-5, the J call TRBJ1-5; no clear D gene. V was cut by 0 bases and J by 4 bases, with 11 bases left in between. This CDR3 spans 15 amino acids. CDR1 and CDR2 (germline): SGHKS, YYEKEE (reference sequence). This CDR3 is CASSLVVRLNQPQHF. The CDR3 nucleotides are TGTGCCAGCAGCTTGGTGGTGCGCCTAAATCAGCCCCAGCATTTT.

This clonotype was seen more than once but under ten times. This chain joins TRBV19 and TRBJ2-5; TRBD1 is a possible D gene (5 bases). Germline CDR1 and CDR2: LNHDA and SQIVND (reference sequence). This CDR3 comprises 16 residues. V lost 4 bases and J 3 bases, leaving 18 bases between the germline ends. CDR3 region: CASSTTTDTIKETQYF. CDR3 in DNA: TGTGCCAGTAGTACGACGACAGACACCATCAAAGAGACCCAGTACTTC. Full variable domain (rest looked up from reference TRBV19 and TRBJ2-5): DGGITQSPKYLFRKEGQNVTLSCEQNLNHDAMYWYRQDPGQGLRLIYYSQIVNDFQKGDIAEGYSVSREKKESFPLTVTSAQKNPTAFYLCASSTTTDTIKETQYFGPGTRLLVL.

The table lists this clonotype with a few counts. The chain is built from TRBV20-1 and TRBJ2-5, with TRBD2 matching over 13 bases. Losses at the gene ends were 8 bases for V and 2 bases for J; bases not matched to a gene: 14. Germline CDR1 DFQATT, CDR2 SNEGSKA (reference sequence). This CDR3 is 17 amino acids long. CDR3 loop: CSLSLAGGLLQQETQYF. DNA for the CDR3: TGCAGTCTATCACTAGCGGGGGGGCTCCTACAACAAGAGACCCAGTACTTC.

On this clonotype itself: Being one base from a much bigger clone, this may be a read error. CDR3 sequence (DNA): TGTGCCAGCAGTGATAAAGGGACAGGGGTTACTGAAGCTTACTTT. Its translation: CASSDKGTGVTEAYF. This chain uses TRBV2 with TRBJ1-1; 10 bases fit TRBD1. From germline, CDR1 is SNHLY and CDR2 FYNNEI. The CDR3 sequence is 15 residues long.

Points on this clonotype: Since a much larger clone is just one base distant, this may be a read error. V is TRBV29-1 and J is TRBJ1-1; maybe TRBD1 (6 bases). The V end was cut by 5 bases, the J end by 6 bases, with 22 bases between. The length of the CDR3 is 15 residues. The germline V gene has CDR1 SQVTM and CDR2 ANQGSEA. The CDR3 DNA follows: TGCAGCGTTCGGTTACGGGGGGCGTGCCCAGCTGAAGCTTTCTTT. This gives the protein CSVRLRGACPAEAFF.

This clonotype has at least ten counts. CDR3: CASTQGALSNQPQHF. The CDR3 DNA reads TGTGCCAGCACCCAAGGGGCCCTTAGCAATCAGCCCCAGCATTTT. The chain recombines TRBV7-2 with TRBJ1-5, with D possibly being TRBD1 (5 bases). Germline V gene sequence: CDR1 SGHTA, CDR2 FQGNSA. The V end was cut by 7 bases, the J end by 0 bases, with 13 bases between. CDR3 length: 15 amino acids.

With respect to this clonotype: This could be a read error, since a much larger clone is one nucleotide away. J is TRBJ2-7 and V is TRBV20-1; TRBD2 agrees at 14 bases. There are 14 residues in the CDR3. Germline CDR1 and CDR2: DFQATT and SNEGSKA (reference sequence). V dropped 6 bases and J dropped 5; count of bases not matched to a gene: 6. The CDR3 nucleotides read TGCAGTGCAAGACTAGCGGGAGGGCCGGACGAGCAGTACTTC. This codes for CSARLAGGPDEQYF.

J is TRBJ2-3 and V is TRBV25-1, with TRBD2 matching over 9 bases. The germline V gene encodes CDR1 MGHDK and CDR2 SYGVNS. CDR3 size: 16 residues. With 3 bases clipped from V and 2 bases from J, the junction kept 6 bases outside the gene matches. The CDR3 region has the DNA TGTGCCAGCAGTGAGGGTAGCGGGGGACCCACAGATACGCAGTATTTT. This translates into CASSEGSGGPTDTQYF.

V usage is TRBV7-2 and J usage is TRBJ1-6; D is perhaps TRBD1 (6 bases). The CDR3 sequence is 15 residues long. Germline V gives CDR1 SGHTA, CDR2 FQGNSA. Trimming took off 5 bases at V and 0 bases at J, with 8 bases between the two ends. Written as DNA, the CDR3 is TGTGCCAGCAGCGGGGGGCCCTCCTATAATTCACCCCTCCACTTT. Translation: CASSGGPSYNSPLHF.